The clone carrying this TCR beta chain was seen many times. Its cognate antigen is unknown. The data are from a study of human T cells and chemical hapten exposure. Looking at the study overall: Small pooled library volume differences chiefly drove per-sample TCR yield variation. The study's findings and limits: Significantly more large CDR3 similarity clusters arose among expanded TCRs than among controls.

V lost 5 bases, J lost 3 bases, and 5 bases stayed unmatched. Germline CDR1 and CDR2: SGHVS and FNYEAQ. This CDR3 comprises 14 residues. Time point of the sample: patch test 1, 2 weeks after DPC sensitization. Sample treatment: therapeutic diphenylcyclopropenone sensitization with weekly scalp DPC. Authors' methods: Samples held a median of roughly 100,000 TCRs, range about 23,224–700,000. From the RACE reads, TCRdb called clonotypes with MiXCR, one entry per CDR3 protein. The V and J calls shown here were made by TCRdb, not taken from the authors' results. Among 380,000 or so distinct CDR3 sequences listed, approximately 4.4% were seen once.

This TCR came from a woman between 45 and 65 years old with alopecia areata. Some clones in this sample may be carry-over from other donors' samples. The sample was whole blood, taken in connection with sensitization to the hapten diphenylcyclopropenone (DPC). The J gene is TRBJ2-3, the V gene TRBV7-6; 7 positions agree with TRBD1. The CDR3 DNA reads as TGTGCCAGCAGCAAGACAGGGTTAACAGATACGCAGTATTTT. Translation gives CASSKTGLTDTQYF.